A single sample gave rise to the 15 T cell receptor beta chains below, sequenced in a study of beta chain features in type 1 diabetes (dated by TCRdb to 2016 to 2019). Library preparation used the immunoSEQ multiplex PCR assay. The High Capacity cDNA Reverse Transcription Kit was used to reverse transcribe all of the isolated RNA, meaning that expressed TCRB transcripts were what got sequenced. TCRdb re-hosts the immuneACCESS table, in-frame sequences only. Its copies lack some clones; in the studies checked, an unresolved V gene accounts for under half of them, and the cause for the rest is not known. Across this sample there are hundreds of thousands of clones, with 15% to 19% seen only once. The top ten clonotypes cover about 0.086% of the sample. Sequences were obtained from naive CD4+ T cells from blood. The cell subset or site label corresponds to: true naive CD4+ T cells. The receptors stem from a man aged 18 to 35 in good health.

This clone appeared a few times. V usage is TRBV9 and J usage is TRBJ2-2, with D perhaps matching TRBD1 or TRBD2 (5 bases each). CDR3 length: 15 amino acids. Germline lookup yields CDR1 SGDLS and CDR2 YYNGEE. V lost 3 bases and J 5 bases, leaving 14 bases between the germline ends. DNA of the CDR3: TGTGCCAGCAGCGGTAGACCCAGGGAGACCGGGGAGCTGTTTTTT. The encoded protein is CASSGRPRETGELFF.

Only a few counts were recorded for this clone. The rearrangement joins TRBV2 to TRBJ2-4; 7 bases map to TRBD2. CDR1 is SNHLY and CDR2 is FYNNEI in the germline V gene. The CDR3 has 15 amino acids. With 6 bases clipped from V and 8 bases from J, the junction kept 13 bases outside the gene matches. As DNA, the CDR3 is TGTGCCAGCAGGCTGGAGACTAGCTGGAGGGACATTCAGTACTTC. Translating gives CASRLETSWRDIQYF.

The J gene is TRBJ2-1, the V gene TRBV6-5, with 7 bases fitting TRBD1. After removal of 6 bases from V and 9 bases from J, the junction contained 14 bases not matched to a gene. This CDR3 region has 15 residues. The germline V gene has CDR1 MNHEY and CDR2 SVGAGI. The CDR3 DNA is TGTGCCAGCAGGGGGTCACCGGGACAGTCCGGTGAGCAGTTCTTC. This sequence encodes CASRGSPGQSGEQFF.

This clone was counted a few times. The gene calls are TRBV10-3 and TRBJ2-3; D not resolved. Germline-derived CDR1 and CDR2 are ENHRY and SYGVKD. The CDR3 is made up of 13 amino acids. Trimming shortened V by 6 bases and J by 4 bases, and 11 bases separated the two germline ends. In DNA form, the CDR3 reads TGTGCCATCAGACCTGGCGTGTCAGATACGCAGTATTTT. Its protein product is CAIRPGVSDTQYF.

This clone was seen a handful of times. CDR3 region: CASSVRPGDEQYF. The CDR3 DNA follows: TGCGCCAGCAGCGTTAGGCCAGGCGACGAGCAGTACTTC. The chain carries TRBV5-1 and TRBJ2-7; D uncertain. V gave up 4 bases and J gave up 5 bases, with 13 bases separating them. Germline V CDR1 and CDR2: SGHRS, YFSETQ. The CDR3 is made up of 13 amino acids.

This chain connects TRBV30 to TRBJ1-2, with D unresolved. With 0 bases removed from V and 7 bases from J, the gap between germline ends came to 12 bases. This CDR3 is 13 amino acids long. CDR1 GTSNPN and CDR2 SVGIG come from the germline V gene (reference sequence). The CDR3 nucleotides read TGTGCCTGGAGTGTTGTGATACTCGGTGGCTACACCTTC. Translating gives CAWSVVILGGYTF.

The gene calls are TRBV9 and TRBJ1-2, with D possibly being TRBD1 (6 bases). V lost 4 bases and J 5 bases, leaving 18 bases between the germline ends. The germline V gene has CDR1 SGDLS and CDR2 YYNGEE. The CDR3 consists of 15 residues. DNA of the CDR3: TGTGCCAGCAGCACCAGCCCCGGGACACTGTATGGCTACACCTTC. This codes for CASSTSPGTLYGYTF.

The chain is built from TRBV28 and TRBJ1-2, with D perhaps matching TRBD1 (5 bases). The CDR3 covers 17 residues. Germline loops: CDR1 MDHEN, CDR2 SYDVKM. V was cut by 6 bases and J by 4 bases, with 24 bases left in between. The CDR3 coding sequence is TGTGCCAGCAGCTCCCCTGTGGACAATTCATTGAGCTATGGCTACACCTTC. Translating gives CASSSPVDNSLSYGYTF.

In its sample, this clone was seen a few times. This sequence joins TRBV7-2 and TRBJ1-2; D is ambiguous. Germline-derived CDR1 and CDR2 are SGHTA and FQGNSA. Trimming left V 2 bases short and J 2 bases short, with 12 bases between. This CDR3 is 15 amino acids long. The CDR3 region has the DNA TGTGCCAGCAGCTTAAGGCCTCCGGGGAACTATGGCTACACCTTC. As protein: CASSLRPPGNYGYTF.

V gene TRBV10-3 combines with J gene TRBJ2-5; 11 bases line up with TRBD2. After removal of 3 bases from V and 2 bases from J, the junction contained 8 bases not matched to a gene. CDR3 length: 17 amino acids. Germline lookup yields CDR1 ENHRY and CDR2 SYGVKD. The CDR3 loop reads CAISEGLAGVAQETQYF. The CDR3 DNA sequence: TGTGCCATCAGTGAAGGACTAGCGGGCGTGGCGCAAGAGACCCAGTACTTC.

There are a few counts of this clone. CDR3 amino acids: CASGLVLGASTDTQYF. CDR3 in DNA: TGTGCTAGTGGTTTGGTATTGGGAGCTAGCACAGATACGCAGTATTTT. V and J are TRBV12-5 and TRBJ2-3; D may be TRBD2 (5 bases). Trimming pared 0 bases from V and 0 bases from J, leaving 10 bases between. CDR1 is LGHNT, CDR2 FRNRAP, per germline. CDR3 length: 16 amino acids.

This chain joins TRBV15 and TRBJ2-7; TRBD1 aligns across 8 bases. The CDR3 totals 14 residues. Germline V gene sequence: CDR1 LNHNV, CDR2 YYDKDF (reference sequence). V was pared by 1 base and J by 5 bases, with 4 bases of the junction left unmatched. The CDR3: CATSRGQGTNEQYF. The CDR3 bases are TGTGCCACCAGCAGAGGACAGGGGACCAACGAGCAGTACTTC.

The chain carries TRBV15 and TRBJ2-3; D not certain. Trimming stripped 1 base from V and 2 bases from J, with 13 bases between. There are 16 residues in the CDR3. Germline CDR1 LNHNV, CDR2 YYDKDF (reference sequence). This CDR3 reads CATSRGQAFTTDTQYF. In DNA, the CDR3 is TGTGCCACCAGCAGAGGCCAGGCGTTCACCACAGATACGCAGTATTTT.

This clone has ten or more counts. The chain couples TRBV4-3 to TRBJ2-3; 9 positions match TRBD1. Trimming cost V 3 bases and J 7 bases; bases outside gene matches: 2. Germline CDR1 and CDR2: LGHNA and YSLEER. There are 13 residues in the CDR3. The CDR3 protein is CASSQGTGNTQYF. DNA for the CDR3: TGCGCCAGCAGCCAGGGGACAGGGAATACGCAGTATTTT.

This clone showed up just a few times. V is TRBV10-3 and J is TRBJ2-7, with 11 bases lining up with TRBD1. The CDR3 is 16 residues long. V dropped 4 bases and J dropped 1; count of bases not matched to a gene: 6. Germline CDR1 reads ENHRY; CDR2 reads SYGVKD. The CDR3 region is CAISGRDRGESYEQYF. For the CDR3, the DNA is TGTGCCATCAGTGGACGGGACAGGGGGGAATCCTACGAGCAGTACTTC.